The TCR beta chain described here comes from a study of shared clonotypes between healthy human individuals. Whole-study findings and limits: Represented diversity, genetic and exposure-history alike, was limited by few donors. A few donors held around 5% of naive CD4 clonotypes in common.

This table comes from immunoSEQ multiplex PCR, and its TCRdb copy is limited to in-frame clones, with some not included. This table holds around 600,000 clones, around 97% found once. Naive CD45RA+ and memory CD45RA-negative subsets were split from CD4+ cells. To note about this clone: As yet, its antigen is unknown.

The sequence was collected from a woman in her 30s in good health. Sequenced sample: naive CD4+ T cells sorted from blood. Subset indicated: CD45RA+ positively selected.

CDR3 nucleotide sequence: TGTGCCAGCAGCTTGGCCCAGGGGGGATGGTCTAACTATGGCTACACCTTC. This gives the protein CASSLAQGGWSNYGYTF. The V and J genes are TRBV5-8 and TRBJ1-2; TRBD1 matches 7 bases. Trimming cost V 0 bases and J 0 bases; bases outside gene matches: 8. Germline values: CDR1 SGHTS, CDR2 YDEGEE. The CDR3 loop spans 17 amino acids.